The 13 T cell receptor beta chains in this list originate from one sample, sequenced in a study of STAT5B mutations in CD4+ large granular lymphocyte leukemia. The data were produced by immunoSEQ multiplex PCR, yet TCRdb's version contains in-frame clones alone and is incomplete. The data contain approximately 30,000 clones, about 81% of them singletons. The material sequenced was CD4+ T cells from blood buffy coats. These receptors were taken from a human donor in good health.

The rearrangement joins TRBV14 to TRBJ2-3, with 10 bases that match TRBD2. Trimming at V came to 1 base and at J to 1 base, leaving 8 bases not matched to a gene. The CDR3 runs to 18 residues. Looked up from germline, CDR1 is SGHDN and CDR2 is FVKESK. CDR3 amino acids: CASSQVLAGVSRTDTQYF. The CDR3 DNA follows: TGTGCCAGCAGCCAAGTGCTAGCGGGGGTGAGCCGCACAGATACGCAGTATTTT.

This sequence joins TRBV6-6 and TRBJ2-7, with TRBD1 matching over 9 bases. Trimming took 0 bases from V and 2 from J; bases not matched to a gene: 2. The CDR3 contains 15 residues. CDR1 is MNHNY, CDR2 SVGAGI, per germline (reference sequence). As DNA, the CDR3 is TGTGCCAGCAGTTACTCGACAGGGGGTCCCTACGAGCAGTACTTC. Amino acids: CASSYSTGGPYEQYF.

The chain has TRBV5-1 and TRBJ2-2; 7 bases are shared with TRBD1. The CDR3 sequence is 16 residues long. Germline CDR1 reads SGHRS; CDR2 reads YFSETQ. Germline trimming cut 3 bases from V and 0 bases from J; bases unmatched to any gene: 5. The CDR3 reads CASSSTGATNTGELFF. As DNA, the CDR3 is TGCGCCAGCAGCTCCACAGGGGCGACGAACACCGGGGAGCTGTTTTTT.

The chain is built from TRBV7-9 and TRBJ1-1; no definite D call. The germline CDR1 and CDR2 sequences are SEHNR and FQNEAQ (reference sequence). V was shortened by 9 bases and J by 11 bases, with 16 bases between the two germline ends. This CDR3 spans 11 amino acids. The DNA of the CDR3 is TGTGCCAGACCGGGAACTTTTGACGCTTTCTTT. Translation gives CARPGTFDAFF.

This clone is termed medium-sized. Other DNA sequences in the sample encode the same CDR3. This chain uses TRBV9 with TRBJ1-4, with D perhaps matching TRBD1 (5 bases). V gave up 0 bases and J gave up 7 bases, with 13 bases separating them. Germline V gene data show CDR1 as SGDLS and CDR2 as YYNGEE. The CDR3 length is 15 residues. The CDR3 DNA reads TGTGCCAGCAGCGTAGTAGGGGCGCGGGGTGAAAAACTGTTTTTT. Translation: CASSVVGARGEKLFF.

The V gene is TRBV18, the J gene TRBJ2-5; no firm D call. Germline V gene lookup returns CDR1 KGHSH and CDR2 LQKENI. Between the trimmed V and J ends, which lost 2 bases and 2 bases, there was a span of 12 bases. CDR3 length equals 15 residues. CDR3 coding DNA: TGTGCCAGCTCACCATGGGCAGCCCCTCAAGAGACCCAGTACTTC. It codes for CASSPWAAPQETQYF. Together with reference TRBV18 and TRBJ2-5, the CDR3 gives the full variable domain: NAGVMQNPRHLVRRRGQEARLRCSPMKGHSHVYWYRQLPEEGLKFMVYLQKENIIDESGMPKERFSAEFPKEGPSILRIQQVVRGDSAAYFCASSPWAAPQETQYFGPGTRLLVL.

The chain carries TRBV4-1 and TRBJ2-3; weak D call: TRBD1 (6 bases). The CDR3 has 15 amino acids. The V end lost 4 bases, the J end lost 4 bases, and 15 bases lay between the germline ends. Germline CDR1 reads MGHRA; CDR2 reads YSYEKL. The CDR3 reads CASSLQQGTADTQYF. The CDR3 DNA follows: TGCGCCAGCAGCCTTCAACAGGGAACGGCAGATACGCAGTATTTT.

About this clone: At one end, the junction sequence differs from germline, possibly due to a read error. The CDR3 reads CASRLAGGSEQYF. As DNA, the CDR3 is TGTGCCAGCCGCTTGGCGGGGGGGAGCGAGCAGTACTTC. The chain uses TRBV7-2 and TRBJ2-7; 9 nucleotides align to TRBD2. This CDR3 comprises 13 residues. CDR1 and CDR2 (germline): SGHTA, FQGNSA. The whole variable domain, remainder taken from reference TRBV7-2 and TRBJ2-7, is GAGVSQSPSNKVTEKGKDVELRCDPISGHTALYWYRQSLGQGLEFLIYFQGNSAPDKSGLPSDRFSAERTGGSVSTLTIQRTQQEDSAVYLCASRLAGGSEQYFGPGTRLTVT.

Regarding this clone: One end of the junction is discordant with germline, which a read error may explain. The chain links TRBV28 to TRBJ2-2; TRBD2 matches at 8 bases. The CDR3 is made up of 15 amino acids. Germline V gives CDR1 MDHEN, CDR2 SYDVKM. The CDR3 DNA reads TGTGCCAGCAGAGGCGGGAGGATGAACATCGGGGAGCTGTTTTTT. Translation gives CASRGGRMNIGELFF.

V and J are TRBV6-1 and TRBJ2-1; TRBD2 might be the D (5 bases). Between the trimmed V and J ends, which lost 10 bases and 8 bases, there was a span of 15 bases. The germline V gene has CDR1 MNHNS and CDR2 SASEGT. There are 12 residues in the CDR3. The CDR3 loop is CATEVGRYEQFF. In nucleotides, the CDR3 is TGTGCCACCGAGGTAGGGAGATATGAGCAGTTCTTC.

The J gene is TRBJ1-5, the V gene TRBV5-1; 7 bases map to TRBD1. Per the germline V gene, CDR1 is SGHRS and CDR2 is YFSETQ. The CDR3 totals 16 residues. Germline trimming cut 1 base from V and 2 bases from J; bases unmatched to any gene: 6. CDR3 region: CASSLTGEGGNQPQHF. CDR3 coding DNA: TGCGCCAGCAGCTTGACAGGGGAGGGCGGCAATCAGCCCCAGCATTTT.

This clone was recorded a few times. The chain employs TRBV28 and TRBJ2-2; TRBD1 aligns across 8 bases. V lost 5 bases, J lost 1 base, and 6 bases stayed unmatched. CDR1 and CDR2 from the germline V gene are MDHEN and SYDVKM. The CDR3 runs 16 residues. CDR3 loop: CASSPQGAGNTGELFF. The CDR3 DNA reads TGTGCCAGCAGTCCGCAGGGGGCGGGGAACACCGGGGAGCTGTTTTTT.

This clone was detected only a few times. V usage is TRBV4-3 and J usage is TRBJ1-1, with D possibly TRBD1 on 6 matching bases. Trimming pared 3 bases from V and 6 bases from J, leaving 14 bases between. From germline, CDR1 is LGHNA and CDR2 YSLEER. This CDR3 contains 14 residues. The CDR3 protein is CASSQDTGIAEAFF. The CDR3 nucleotides are TGCGCCAGCAGCCAGGATACAGGGATAGCTGAAGCTTTCTTT.